The 8 T cell receptor beta chains listed next were all sequenced from one sample in a study of shared clonotypes between healthy human individuals. Libraries were prepared by immunoSEQ multiplex PCR; TCRdb keeps only in-frame clonotypes and omits some of them. This sample has 1.5 million to 1.9 million clones, with 95% to 99% found just once. The specimen was naive CD4+ T cells sorted from blood. As for subset: CD45RA+ positively selected. These receptors came from a man under 40 in good health.

The rearrangement links TRBV5-4 to TRBJ2-7; D is unclear. This CDR3 contains 16 residues. The V gene's germline CDR1 is SGHNT and CDR2 YYREEE (reference sequence). The V end was cut by 0 bases, the J end by 7 bases, with 20 bases between. The CDR3 is CASSLDPARFPREQYF. CDR3 DNA sequence: TGTGCCAGCAGCTTGGACCCAGCGAGGTTTCCCAGGGAGCAGTACTTC.

The gene calls are TRBV29-1 and TRBJ1-2; possibly TRBD1 for D (5 bases). CDR3 length equals 12 residues. V lost 3 bases and J 7 bases, leaving 12 bases between the germline ends. Looked up from germline, CDR1 is SQVTM and CDR2 is ANQGSEA. The CDR3 is CSVDPSGGGYTF. The CDR3 nucleotides read TGCAGCGTTGACCCCTCCGGGGGTGGCTACACCTTC.

This chain uses TRBV2 with TRBJ1-5, with 8 nucleotides matching TRBD1. V was clipped by 4 bases and J by 5 bases; unmatched bases: 4. There are 14 residues in the CDR3. Germline assignment: CDR1 SNHLY and CDR2 FYNNEI. The CDR3 DNA reads as TGTGCCAGCAGTGGGACAGGGAAAGATCAGCCCCAGCATTTT. This translates into CASSGTGKDQPQHF.

Only one count was recorded for this clone. The rearrangement joins TRBV5-5 to TRBJ2-7, with TRBD2 as a possible D gene (6 bases). The CDR3 consists of 14 residues. Germline CDR1 and CDR2: SGHKS and YYEKEE (reference sequence). V was trimmed by 4 bases and J by 7 bases, leaving 18 bases between them. The CDR3 DNA reads as TGTGCCAGCAGCACGGGACTGTTGTCTGGGGAGCAGTACTTC. Translation gives CASSTGLLSGEQYF. The full variable domain, its missing parts supplied by reference TRBV5-5 and TRBJ2-7, is DAGVTQSPTHLIKTRGQQVTLRCSPISGHKSVSWYQQVLGQGPQFIFQYYEKEERGRGNFPDRFSARQFPNYSSELNVNALLLGDSALYLCASSTGLLSGEQYFGPGTRLTVT.

V gene TRBV27 combines with J gene TRBJ2-7, with TRBD1 identical over 8 bases. The ends lost 4 bases at V and 5 bases at J; junction bases unmatched: 7. CDR1 MNHEY and CDR2 SMNVEV come from the germline V gene (reference sequence). The CDR3 contains 14 residues. This chain's CDR3 is CASSSDRGKNEQYF. The DNA for the CDR3 is TGTGCCAGCAGTTCTGACAGGGGAAAAAACGAGCAGTACTTC.

The rearrangement links TRBV11-2 to TRBJ2-3; no definite D call. Germline V gives CDR1 SGHAT, CDR2 FQNNGV. V was cut by 5 bases and J by 7 bases, with 13 bases left in between. The CDR3 has 13 residues. CDR3 sequence (DNA): TGTGCCAGCAGCGGAGTCCTAGGGAATACGCAGTATTTT. It specifies CASSGVLGNTQYF.

Remarks on this clone: In the same sample, other DNA sequences code for this CDR3. This rearrangement joins TRBV7-2 to TRBJ1-5, with 10 bases that match TRBD1. V lost 4 bases, J lost 4 bases, and 4 bases stayed unmatched. This CDR3 spans 15 amino acids. Per the germline V gene, CDR1 is SGHTA and CDR2 is FQGNSA. As DNA, the CDR3 is TGTGCCAGCAGCTCCCGGGACAGGGGTAATCAGCCCCAGCATTTT. Encoded protein: CASSSRDRGNQPQHF.

The chain couples TRBV5-1 to TRBJ2-1; TRBD2 is a possible D gene (6 bases). The germline V gene has CDR1 SGHRS and CDR2 YFSETQ. With 2 bases removed from V and 5 bases from J, the gap between germline ends came to 14 bases. This CDR3 has 15 amino acids. Written as DNA, the CDR3 is TGCGCCAGCAGCTTTCTCGGGACGGGAGACAATGAGCAGTTCTTC. It specifies CASSFLGTGDNEQFF. Together with reference TRBV5-1 and TRBJ2-1, the CDR3 gives the full variable domain: KAGVTQTPRYLIKTRGQQVTLSCSPISGHRSVSWYQQTPGQGLQFLFEYFSETQRNKGNFPGRFSGRQFSNSRSEMNVSTLELGDSALYLCASSFLGTGDNEQFFGPGTRLTVL.